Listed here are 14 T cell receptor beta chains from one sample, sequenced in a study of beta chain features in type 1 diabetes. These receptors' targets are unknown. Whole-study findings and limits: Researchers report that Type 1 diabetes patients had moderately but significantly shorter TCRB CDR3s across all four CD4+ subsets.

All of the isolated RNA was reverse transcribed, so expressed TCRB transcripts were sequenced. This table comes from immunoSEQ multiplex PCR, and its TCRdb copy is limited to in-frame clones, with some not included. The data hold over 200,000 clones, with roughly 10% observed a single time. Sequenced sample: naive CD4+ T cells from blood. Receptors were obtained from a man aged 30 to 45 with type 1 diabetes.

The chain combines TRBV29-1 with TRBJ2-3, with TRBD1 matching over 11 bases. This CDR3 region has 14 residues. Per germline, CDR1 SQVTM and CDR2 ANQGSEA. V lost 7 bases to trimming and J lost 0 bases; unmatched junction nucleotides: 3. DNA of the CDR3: TGCAGCGCTCGGGACAGGGGGAGCACAGATACGCAGTATTTT. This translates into CSARDRGSTDTQYF.

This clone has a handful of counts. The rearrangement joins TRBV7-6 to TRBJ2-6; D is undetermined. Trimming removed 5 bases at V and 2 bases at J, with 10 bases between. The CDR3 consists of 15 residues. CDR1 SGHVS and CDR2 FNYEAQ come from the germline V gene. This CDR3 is CASSHVDTGANVLTF. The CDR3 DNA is TGTGCCAGCAGCCACGTAGACACTGGGGCCAACGTCCTGACTTTC.

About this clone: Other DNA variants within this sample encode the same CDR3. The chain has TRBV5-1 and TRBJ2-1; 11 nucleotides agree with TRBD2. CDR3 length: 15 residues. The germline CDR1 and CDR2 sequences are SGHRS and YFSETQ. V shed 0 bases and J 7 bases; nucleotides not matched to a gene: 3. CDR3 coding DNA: TGCGCCAGCAGCTTGGGGCTAGCGGGGGGAAATGAGCAGTTCTTC. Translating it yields CASSLGLAGGNEQFF.

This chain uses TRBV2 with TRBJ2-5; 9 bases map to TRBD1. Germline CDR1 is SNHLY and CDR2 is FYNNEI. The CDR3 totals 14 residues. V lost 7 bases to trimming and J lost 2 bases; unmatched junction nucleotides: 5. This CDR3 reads CASNEDRGQETQYF. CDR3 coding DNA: TGTGCCAGCAACGAAGACAGGGGGCAAGAGACCCAGTACTTC.

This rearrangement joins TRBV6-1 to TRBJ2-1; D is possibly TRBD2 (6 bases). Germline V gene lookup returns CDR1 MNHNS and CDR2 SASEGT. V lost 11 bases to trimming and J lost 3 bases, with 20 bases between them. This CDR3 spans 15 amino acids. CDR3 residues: CAGLSAGLVYNEQFF. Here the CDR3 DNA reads TGTGCCGGTTTGTCCGCGGGGTTGGTCTACAATGAGCAGTTCTTC.

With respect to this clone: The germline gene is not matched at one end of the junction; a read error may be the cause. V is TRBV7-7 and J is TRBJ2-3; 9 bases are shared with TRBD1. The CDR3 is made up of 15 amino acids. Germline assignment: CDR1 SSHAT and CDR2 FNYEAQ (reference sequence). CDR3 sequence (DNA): TGTGCTAGCAGCAAGGACAGGGGACGGACAGATACGCAGTATTTT. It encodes CASSKDRGRTDTQYF.

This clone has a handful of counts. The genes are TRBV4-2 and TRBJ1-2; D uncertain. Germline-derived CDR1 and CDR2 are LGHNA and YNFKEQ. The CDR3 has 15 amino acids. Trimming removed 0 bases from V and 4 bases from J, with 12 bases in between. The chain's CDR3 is CASSQDPSQPYGYTF. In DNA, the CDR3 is TGTGCCAGCAGCCAAGACCCCTCACAGCCCTATGGCTACACCTTC.

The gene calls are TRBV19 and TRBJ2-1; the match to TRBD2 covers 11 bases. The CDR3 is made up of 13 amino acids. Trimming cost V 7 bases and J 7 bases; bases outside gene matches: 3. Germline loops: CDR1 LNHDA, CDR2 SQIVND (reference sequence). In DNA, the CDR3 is TGTGCCAGTATGGCTAGCGGGGGGAATGAGCAGTTCTTC. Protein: CASMASGGNEQFF.

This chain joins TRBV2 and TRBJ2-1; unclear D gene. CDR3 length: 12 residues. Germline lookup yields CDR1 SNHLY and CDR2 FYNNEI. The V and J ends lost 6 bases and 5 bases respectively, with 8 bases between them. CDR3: CASRTDNNEQFF. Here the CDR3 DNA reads TGTGCCAGCAGAACAGACAACAATGAGCAGTTCTTC. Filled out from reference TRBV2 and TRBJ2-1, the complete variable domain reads EPEVTQTPSHQVTQMGQEVILRCVPISNHLYFYWYRQILGQKVEFLVSFYNNEISEKSEIFDDQFSVERPDGSNFTLKIRSTKLEDSAMYFCASRTDNNEQFFGPGTRLTVL.

In DNA form, the CDR3 reads TGTGCCAGCAGTTCCTTTGGCCCTTCGGGGACTGAAGCTTTCTTT. Encoded protein: CASSSFGPSGTEAFF. V and J are TRBV5-4 and TRBJ1-1; D remains unclear. The CDR3 has 15 amino acids. The germline gives CDR1 SGHNT, CDR2 YYREEE (reference sequence). V lost 5 bases and J 5 bases, leaving 19 bases between the germline ends.

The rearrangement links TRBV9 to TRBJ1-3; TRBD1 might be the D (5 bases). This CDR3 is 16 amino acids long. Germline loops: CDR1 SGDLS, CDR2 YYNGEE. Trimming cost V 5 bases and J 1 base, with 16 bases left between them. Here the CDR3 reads CASSESPRVSGNTIYF. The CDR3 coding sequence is TGTGCCAGCAGTGAGAGCCCCAGGGTATCTGGAAACACCATATATTTT. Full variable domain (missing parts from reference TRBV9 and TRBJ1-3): DSGVTQTPKHLITATGQRVTLRCSPRSGDLSVYWYQQSLDQGLQFLIQYYNGEERAKGNILERFSAQQFPDLHSELNLSSLELGDSALYFCASSESPRVSGNTIYFGEGSWLTVV.

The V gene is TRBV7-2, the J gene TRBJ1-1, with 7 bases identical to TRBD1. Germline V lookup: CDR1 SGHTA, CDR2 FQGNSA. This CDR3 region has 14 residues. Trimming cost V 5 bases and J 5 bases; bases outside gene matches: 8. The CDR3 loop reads CASSIQTGKTEAFF. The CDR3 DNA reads TGTGCCAGCAGCATCCAGACAGGGAAAACTGAAGCTTTCTTT.

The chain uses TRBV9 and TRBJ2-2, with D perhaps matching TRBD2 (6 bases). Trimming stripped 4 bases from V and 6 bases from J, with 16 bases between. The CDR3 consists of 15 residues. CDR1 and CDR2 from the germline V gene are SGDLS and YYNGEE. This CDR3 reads CASSPLGASAGELFF. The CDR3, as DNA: TGTGCCAGCAGCCCCTTAGGGGCTAGCGCCGGGGAGCTGTTTTTT.

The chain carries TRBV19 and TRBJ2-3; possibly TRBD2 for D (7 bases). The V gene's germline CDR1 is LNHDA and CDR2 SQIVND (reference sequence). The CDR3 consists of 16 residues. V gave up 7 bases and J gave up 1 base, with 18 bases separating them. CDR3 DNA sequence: TGTGCCAGTACGCAACGGGGGGCGGGGGGCACAGATACGCAGTATTTT. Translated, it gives CASTQRGAGGTDTQYF.